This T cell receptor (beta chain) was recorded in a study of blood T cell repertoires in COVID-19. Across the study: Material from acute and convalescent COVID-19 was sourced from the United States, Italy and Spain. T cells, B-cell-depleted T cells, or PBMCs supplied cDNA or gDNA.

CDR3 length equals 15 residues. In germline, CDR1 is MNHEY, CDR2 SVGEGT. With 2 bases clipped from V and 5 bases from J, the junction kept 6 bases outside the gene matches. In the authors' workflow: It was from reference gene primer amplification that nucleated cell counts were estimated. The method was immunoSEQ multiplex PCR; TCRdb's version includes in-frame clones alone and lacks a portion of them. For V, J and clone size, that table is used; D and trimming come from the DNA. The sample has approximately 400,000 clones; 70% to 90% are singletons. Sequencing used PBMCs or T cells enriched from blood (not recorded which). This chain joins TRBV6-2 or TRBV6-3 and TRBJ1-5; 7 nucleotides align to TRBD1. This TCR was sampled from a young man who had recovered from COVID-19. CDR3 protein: CASSYPQGSDQPQHF. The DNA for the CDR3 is TGTGCCAGCAGTTACCCACAGGGGTCGGATCAGCCCCAGCATTTT.